This paragraph covers one T cell receptor beta chain sequence. Its antigen remains unidentified. These data belong to a study of neoadjuvant anti-PD-1 for oral cavity cancer. For the study at large: Before surgery, most patients got three to four biweekly 3 mg/kg nivolumab doses. Non-progressing patients received a fourth nivolumab dose near day 43, then surgery on days 50-56. Study-level points and caveats: Post-treatment tumors with larger preexisting clones showed more shrinkage. With three patients per group, TCR findings need larger cohorts.

TCRdb's copy holds only in-frame clones and misses some; the assay was immunoSEQ multiplex PCR. The table lists 5,500 to 8,500 clones, about 50% of them singletons. The CDR3 runs 14 residues. With 3 bases removed from V and 1 base from J, the gap between germline ends came to 7 bases. Germline CDR1 is MNHEY and CDR2 is SMNVEV (reference sequence). Sequences were derived from tumor tissue, sampled before nivolumab (anti-PD-1) treatment. The TCR sequence derives from a person aged 40 to 85 with oral cavity squamous cell carcinoma. The chain employs TRBV27 and TRBJ2-1; D is uncertain. The DNA for the CDR3 is TGTGCCAGCAGTTTTGGCGGTTCCTACAATGAGCAGTTCTTC. Amino acid sequence: CASSFGGSYNEQFF.